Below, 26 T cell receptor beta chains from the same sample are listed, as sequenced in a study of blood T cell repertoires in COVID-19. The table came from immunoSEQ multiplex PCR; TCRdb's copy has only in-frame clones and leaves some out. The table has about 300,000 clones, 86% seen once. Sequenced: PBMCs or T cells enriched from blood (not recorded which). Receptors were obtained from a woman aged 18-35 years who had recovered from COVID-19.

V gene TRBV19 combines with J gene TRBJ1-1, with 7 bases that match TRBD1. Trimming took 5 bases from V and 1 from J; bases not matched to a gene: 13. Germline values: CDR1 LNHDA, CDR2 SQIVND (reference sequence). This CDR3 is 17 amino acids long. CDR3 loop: CASSYPGQIYSNTEAFF. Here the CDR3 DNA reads TGTGCCAGTAGTTATCCGGGACAGATTTATTCGAACACTGAAGCTTTCTTT.

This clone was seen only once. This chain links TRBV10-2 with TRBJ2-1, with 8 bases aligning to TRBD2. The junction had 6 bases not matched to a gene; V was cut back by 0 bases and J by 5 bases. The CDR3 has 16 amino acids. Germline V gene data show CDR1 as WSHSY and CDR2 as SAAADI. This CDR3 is CASSESIGGADNEQFF. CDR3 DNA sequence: TGCGCCAGCAGTGAGTCGATCGGGGGGGCCGACAATGAGCAGTTCTTC.

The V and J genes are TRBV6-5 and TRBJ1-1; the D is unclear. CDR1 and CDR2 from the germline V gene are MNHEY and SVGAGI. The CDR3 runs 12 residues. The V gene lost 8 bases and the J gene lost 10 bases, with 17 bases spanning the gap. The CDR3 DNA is TGTGCCAGCGATCTGTCAACCCGGGGAGCTTTCTTT. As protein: CASDLSTRGAFF.

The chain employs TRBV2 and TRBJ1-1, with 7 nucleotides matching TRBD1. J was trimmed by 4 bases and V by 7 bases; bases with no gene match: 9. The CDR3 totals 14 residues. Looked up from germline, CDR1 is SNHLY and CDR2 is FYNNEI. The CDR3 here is CASTYQGGGTEAFF. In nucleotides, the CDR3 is TGTGCCAGCACCTACCAGGGGGGAGGCACTGAAGCTTTCTTT.

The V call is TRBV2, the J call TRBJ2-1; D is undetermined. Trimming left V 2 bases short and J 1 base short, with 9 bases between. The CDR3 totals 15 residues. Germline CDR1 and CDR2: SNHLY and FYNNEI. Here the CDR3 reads CASSESPISYNEQFF. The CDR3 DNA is TGTGCCAGCAGTGAATCCCCTATTTCCTACAATGAGCAGTTCTTC. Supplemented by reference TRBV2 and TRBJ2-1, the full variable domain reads EPEVTQTPSHQVTQMGQEVILRCVPISNHLYFYWYRQILGQKVEFLVSFYNNEISEKSEIFDDQFSVERPDGSNFTLKIRSTKLEDSAMYFCASSESPISYNEQFFGPGTRLTVL.

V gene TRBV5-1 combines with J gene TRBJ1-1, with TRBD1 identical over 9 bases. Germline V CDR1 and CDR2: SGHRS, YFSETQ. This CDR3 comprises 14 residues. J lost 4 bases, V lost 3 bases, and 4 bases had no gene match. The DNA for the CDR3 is TGCGCCAGCAGCTCACAGGGGGCGCCCACTGAAGCTTTCTTT. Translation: CASSSQGAPTEAFF.

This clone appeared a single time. The CDR3 loop reads CASSPQGNSNQPQHF. The DNA of the CDR3 is TGTGCCAGCAGCCCACAGGGGAATAGCAATCAGCCCCAGCATTTT. The chain recombines TRBV7-8 with TRBJ1-5; 7 nucleotides agree with TRBD1. Germline CDR1 SGHVS, CDR2 FQNEAQ. The V segment lost 5 bases and the J segment 0 bases; nucleotides outside the gene matches: 4. CDR3 size: 15 residues.

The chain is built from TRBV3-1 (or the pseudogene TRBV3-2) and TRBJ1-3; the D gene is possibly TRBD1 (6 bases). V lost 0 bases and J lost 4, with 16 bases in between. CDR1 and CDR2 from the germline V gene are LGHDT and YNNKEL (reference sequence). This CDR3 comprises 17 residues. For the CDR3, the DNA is TGTGCCAGCAGCCAAGAAGATAGAGGGGGGGGAGGAAACACCATATATTTT. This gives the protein CASSQEDRGGGGNTIYF.

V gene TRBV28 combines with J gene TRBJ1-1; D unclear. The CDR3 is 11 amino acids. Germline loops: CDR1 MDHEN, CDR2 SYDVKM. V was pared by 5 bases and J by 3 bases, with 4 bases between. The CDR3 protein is CASSEYTEAFF. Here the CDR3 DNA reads TGTGCCAGCAGTGAGTACACTGAAGCTTTCTTT. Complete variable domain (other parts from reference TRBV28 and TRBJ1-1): DVKVTQSSRYLVKRTGEKVFLECVQDMDHENMFWYRQDPGLGLRLIYFSYDVKMKEKGDIPEGYSVSREKKERFSLILESASTNQTSMYLCASSEYTEAFFGQGTRLTVV.

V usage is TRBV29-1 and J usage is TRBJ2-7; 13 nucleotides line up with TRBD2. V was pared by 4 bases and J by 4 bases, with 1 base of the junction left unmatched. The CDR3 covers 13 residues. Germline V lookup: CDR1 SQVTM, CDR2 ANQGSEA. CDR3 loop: CSVGLAGGYEQYF. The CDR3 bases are TGCAGCGTTGGACTAGCGGGAGGATACGAGCAGTACTTC.

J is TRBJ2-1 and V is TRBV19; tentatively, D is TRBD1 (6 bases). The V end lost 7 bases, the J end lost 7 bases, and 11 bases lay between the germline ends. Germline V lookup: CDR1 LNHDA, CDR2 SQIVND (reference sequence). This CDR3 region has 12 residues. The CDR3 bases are TGTGCCAGTACCCCTGGGACAAATGAGCAGTTCTTC. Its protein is CASTPGTNEQFF.

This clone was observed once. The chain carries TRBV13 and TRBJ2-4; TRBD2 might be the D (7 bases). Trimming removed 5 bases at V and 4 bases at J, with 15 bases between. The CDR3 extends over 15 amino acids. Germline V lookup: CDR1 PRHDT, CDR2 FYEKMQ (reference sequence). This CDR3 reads CASSPGAGGKNIQYF. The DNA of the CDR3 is TGTGCCAGCAGCCCAGGGGCCGGGGGGAAAAACATTCAGTACTTC.

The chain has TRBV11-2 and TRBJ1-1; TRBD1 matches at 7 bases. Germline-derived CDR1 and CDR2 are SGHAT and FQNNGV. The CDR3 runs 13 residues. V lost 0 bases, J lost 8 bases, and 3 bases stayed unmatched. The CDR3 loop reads CASSLDPTGEAFF. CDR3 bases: TGTGCCAGCAGCTTAGATCCGACAGGGGAAGCTTTCTTT. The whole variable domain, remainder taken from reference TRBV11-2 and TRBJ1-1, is EAGVAQSPRYKIIEKRQSVAFWCNPISGHATLYWYQQILGQGPKLLIQFQNNGVVDDSQLPKDRFSAERLKGVDSTLKIQPAKLEDSAVYLCASSLDPTGEAFFGQGTRLTVV.

For the CDR3, the DNA is TGCGCCAGCAGCGTCACTACGAACACTGAAGCTTTCTTT. Residues: CASSVTTNTEAFF. This rearrangement joins TRBV5-1 to TRBJ1-1; D remains unclear. Trimming stripped 4 bases from V and 1 base from J, with 8 bases between. The CDR3 consists of 13 residues. Looked up from germline, CDR1 is SGHRS and CDR2 is YFSETQ. The full variable domain, with the rest looked up from reference TRBV5-1 and TRBJ1-1, is KAGVTQTPRYLIKTRGQQVTLSCSPISGHRSVSWYQQTPGQGLQFLFEYFSETQRNKGNFPGRFSGRQFSNSRSEMNVSTLELGDSALYLCASSVTTNTEAFFGQGTRLTVV.

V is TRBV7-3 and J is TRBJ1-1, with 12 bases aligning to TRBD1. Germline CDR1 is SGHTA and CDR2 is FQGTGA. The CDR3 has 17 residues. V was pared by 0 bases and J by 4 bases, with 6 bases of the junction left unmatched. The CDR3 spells CASSLTGTGGLGTEAFF. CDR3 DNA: TGTGCCAGCAGCTTAACCGGGACAGGGGGCTTGGGCACTGAAGCTTTCTTT.

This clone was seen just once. CDR3 protein: CSVRETGWESNTGELFF. The CDR3 bases are TGCAGCGTACGAGAGACAGGGTGGGAATCGAACACCGGGGAGCTGTTTTTT. The chain combines TRBV29-1 with TRBJ2-2; 7 bases agree with TRBD1. CDR3 length: 17 residues. Germline values: CDR1 SQVTM, CDR2 ANQGSEA. Trimming cost V 6 bases and J 0 bases; bases outside gene matches: 13.

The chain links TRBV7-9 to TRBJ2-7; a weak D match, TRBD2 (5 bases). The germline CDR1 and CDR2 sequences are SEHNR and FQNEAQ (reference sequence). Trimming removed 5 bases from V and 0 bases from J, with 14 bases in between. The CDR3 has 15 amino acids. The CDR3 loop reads CASSPRVGASYEQYF. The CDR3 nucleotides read TGTGCCAGCAGCCCGAGGGTAGGAGCCTCCTACGAGCAGTACTTC.

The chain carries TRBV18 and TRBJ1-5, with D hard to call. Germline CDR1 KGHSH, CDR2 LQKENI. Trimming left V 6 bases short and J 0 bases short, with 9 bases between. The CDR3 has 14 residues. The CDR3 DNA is TGTGCCAGCTCGCCCATTAGTAGCAATCAGCCCCAGCATTTT. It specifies CASSPISSNQPQHF.

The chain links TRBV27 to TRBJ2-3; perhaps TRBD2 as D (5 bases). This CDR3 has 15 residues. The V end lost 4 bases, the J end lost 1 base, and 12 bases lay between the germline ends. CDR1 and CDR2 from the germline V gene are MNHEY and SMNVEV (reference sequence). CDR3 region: CASSYGRAGTDTQYF. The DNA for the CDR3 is TGTGCCAGCAGTTACGGGCGGGCGGGCACAGATACGCAGTATTTT.

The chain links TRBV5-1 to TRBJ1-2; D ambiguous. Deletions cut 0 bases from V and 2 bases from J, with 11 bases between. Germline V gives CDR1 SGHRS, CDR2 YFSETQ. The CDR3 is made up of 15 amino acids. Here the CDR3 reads CASSLEPTGNYGYTF. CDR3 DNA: TGCGCCAGCAGCTTGGAACCAACGGGGAACTATGGCTACACCTTC.

CDR3 DNA sequence: TGCGCCAGCAGCTTGGTCATGCCCGCGAGGCACTCCTACAATGAGCAGTTCTTC. As protein: CASSLVMPARHSYNEQFF. The rearrangement links TRBV5-1 to TRBJ2-1, with no clear D. The CDR3 loop spans 18 amino acids. V was cut by 0 bases and J by 0 bases, with 16 bases left in between. Germline V gene sequence: CDR1 SGHRS, CDR2 YFSETQ.

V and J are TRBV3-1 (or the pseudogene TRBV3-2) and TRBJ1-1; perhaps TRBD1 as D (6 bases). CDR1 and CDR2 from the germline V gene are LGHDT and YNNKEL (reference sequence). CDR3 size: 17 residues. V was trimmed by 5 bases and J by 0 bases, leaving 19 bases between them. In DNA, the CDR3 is TGTGCCAGCAGCTCACTCACAACTACAGGGATGAACACTGAAGCTTTCTTT. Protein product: CASSSLTTTGMNTEAFF.

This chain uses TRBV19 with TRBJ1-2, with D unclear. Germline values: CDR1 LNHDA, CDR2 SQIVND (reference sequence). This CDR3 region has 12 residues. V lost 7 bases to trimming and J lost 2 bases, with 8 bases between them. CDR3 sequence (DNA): TGTGCCAGTACTTACCAGAACTATGGCTACACCTTC. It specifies CASTYQNYGYTF.

The CDR3 DNA reads as TGTGCCAGCAGATACATATACGAGCAGTACTTC. Residues: CASRYIYEQYF. The V and J genes are TRBV6-5 and TRBJ2-7, with D uncertain. V was trimmed by 6 bases and J by 4 bases, leaving 7 bases between them. Germline V lookup: CDR1 MNHEY, CDR2 SVGAGI. The CDR3 length is 11 residues.

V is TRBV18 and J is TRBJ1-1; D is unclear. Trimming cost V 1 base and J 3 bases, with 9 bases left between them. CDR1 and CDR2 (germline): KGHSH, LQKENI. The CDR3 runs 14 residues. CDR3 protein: CASSPLLSDTEAFF. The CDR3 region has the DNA TGTGCCAGCTCACCACTATTATCGGACACTGAAGCTTTCTTT.

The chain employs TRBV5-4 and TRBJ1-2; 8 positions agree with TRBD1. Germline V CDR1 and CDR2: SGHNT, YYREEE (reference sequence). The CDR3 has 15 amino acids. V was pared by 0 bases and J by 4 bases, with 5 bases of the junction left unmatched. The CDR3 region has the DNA TGTGCCAGCAGCTTGGGCAGGGGGCAAGTCTATGGCTACACCTTC. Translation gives CASSLGRGQVYGYTF.